This TCR beta chain came from a study of T-cell memory formation after mild COVID-19. Via MiXCR, TCRdb re-called the 5' RACE reads, giving one row per CDR3 protein. This sample yields more than 120,000 distinct CDR3 sequences, of which under 7% are seen a single time; roughly 1.9% belongs to the top ten. V was trimmed by 3 bases and J by 4 bases, leaving 12 bases between them. Germline CDR1 and CDR2: SQVTM and ANQGSEA. The CDR3 loop spans 13 amino acids. This chain connects TRBV29-1 to TRBJ2-5, with D possibly being TRBD2 (5 bases). Sequenced input: PBMCs or a T cell subset sorted from them (not recorded which). This receptor was obtained from an adult woman who had mild COVID-19 (a few samples of this study predate the infection). Cell type and time point are not known. CDR3 DNA sequence: TGCAGCGTTGATTCGGGGTCGGGAGAGACCCAGTACTTC. Translating gives CSVDSGSGETQYF.